These T cell receptor beta chains were read from a single sample in a study of shared clonotypes between healthy human individuals. Sequencing used immunoSEQ multiplex PCR; TCRdb keeps in-frame clones, though not all of them. This table holds 800,000 to 950,000 clones, 90% to 98% found once. Sequencing input: naive CD8+ T cells sorted from blood. These receptors were taken from a man aged 25-45 years in good health. CDR3s include the opening cysteine and the closing phenylalanine or tryptophan. The order of the fields is V gene, D gene, clone size, J gene, CDR3 protein, CDR3 DNA. D genes are given only for firm matches. A row's size may be missing; if present it is once, few, many or a size class.

TRBV15	-	few	TRBJ2-6	CATSRDSLSGANVLTF	TGTGCCACCAGCAGAGACTCTTTGAGTGGGGCCAACGTCCTGACTTTC
TRBV27	TRBD2	-	TRBJ2-7	CASSLLGTSGRIHEQYF	TGTGCCAGCAGTTTATTGGGGACTAGCGGGAGAATCCACGAGCAGTACTTC
TRBV5-1	-	-	TRBJ2-5	CASSVWTTQETQYF	TGCGCCAGCAGCGTGTGGACTACCCAAGAGACCCAGTACTTC
TRBV7-9	TRBD1	once	TRBJ1-1	CASSLVRTGESEAFF	TGTGCCAGCAGCTTAGTGAGGACAGGGGAGTCTGAAGCTTTCTTT
TRBV5-1	-	-	TRBJ2-1	CASSWPGRGDSYNEQFF	TGCGCCAGCAGCTGGCCCGGTAGGGGGGACTCCTACAATGAGCAGTTCTTC
TRBV9	-	-	TRBJ2-7	CASSLGGGGPEQYF	TGTGCCAGCAGCCTAGGCGGCGGAGGGCCCGAGCAGTACTTC
TRBV6-5	TRBD2	-	TRBJ2-5	CASSQTSGLQETQYF	TGTGCCAGCAGCCAGACTAGCGGACTCCAAGAGACCCAGTACTTC
TRBV5-4	-	-	TRBJ1-2	CASSNEGGYTF	TGTGCCAGCAGTAATGAGGGGGGCTACACCTTC
TRBV27	-	-	TRBJ2-3	CASSLNLGDTDTQYF	TGTGCCAGCAGTCTCAACTTGGGAGACACAGATACGCAGTATTTT
TRBV5-6	-	-	TRBJ2-7	CASSLRQTYEQYF	TGTGCCAGCAGCTTGAGACAGACCTACGAGCAGTACTTC
TRBV7-9	TRBD2	-	TRBJ2-1	CASTTSGRLDEQFF	TGTGCCAGCACCACTAGCGGGAGGCTCGATGAGCAGTTCTTC
TRBV7-2	TRBD1	-	TRBJ1-3	CASSGQGTSPSGNTIYF	TGTGCCAGCAGCGGACAGGGGACCTCTCCCTCTGGAAACACCATATATTTT
TRBV5-6	-	-	TRBJ2-7	CASSPEGGLGSYEQYF	TGTGCCAGCAGCCCCGAAGGGGGACTCGGCTCCTACGAGCAGTACTTC
TRBV5-8	-	-	TRBJ1-2	CASSRERTFENYGYTF	TGTGCCAGCAGCCGCGAGAGGACTTTTGAGAACTATGGCTACACCTTC
TRBV10-1	-	-	TRBJ2-3	CASSEVTAGLPSSTDTQYF	TGCGCCAGCAGTGAGGTAACGGCGGGCCTACCTTCTAGCACAGATACGCAGTATTTT
TRBV14	-	-	TRBJ2-7	CASSPLSGLYEQYF	TGTGCCAGCAGCCCCCTAAGCGGCCTCTACGAGCAGTACTTC
TRBV5-1	-	-	TRBJ2-1	CASSSGNEQFF	TGCGCCAGCAGCTCGGGAAATGAGCAGTTCTTC
TRBV4-1	-	-	TRBJ2-1	CASSQSIYNEQFF	TGCGCCAGCAGCCAAAGCATCTACAATGAGCAGTTCTTC
TRBV7-9	TRBD1	few	TRBJ1-2	CASSAEGTGAYGYTF	TGTGCCAGCAGCGCAGAGGGCACAGGGGCCTATGGCTACACCTTC
TRBV7-6	-	-	TRBJ2-3	CASSLNGASADTQYF	TGTGCCAGCAGCTTAAACGGGGCCTCGGCAGATACGCAGTATTTT
TRBV27	TRBD1	-	TRBJ2-7	CASSLSWGDRGYEQYF	TGTGCCAGCAGTTTATCGTGGGGGGACAGGGGCTACGAGCAGTACTTC
TRBV13	-	-	TRBJ2-3	CASSLVGGSTDTQYF	TGTGCCAGCAGCTTAGTGGGGGGATCGACAGATACGCAGTATTTT